This T cell receptor (beta chain) was retrieved from a study of control samples from healthy donors and cancer patients. In its sample, this clone was seen a few times. Germline V gives CDR1 SGDLS, CDR2 YYNGEE. V lost 5 bases, J lost 2 bases, and 16 bases lay in between. There are 15 residues in the CDR3. This table comes from immunoSEQ multiplex PCR, and its TCRdb copy is limited to in-frame clones, with some not included. The table records 250,000 to 300,000 clones, more than 65% of them present only once. This chain connects TRBV9 to TRBJ2-5, with D possibly called TRBD1 or TRBD2 (6 bases each). Sequenced material: PBMCs. This receptor was obtained from a woman aged 55 to 70 with lung cancer. The CDR3 sequence: CASSAQRGEQETQYF. CDR3 nucleotide sequence: TGTGCCAGCAGTGCCCAGAGGGGGGAGCAAGAGACCCAGTACTTC.